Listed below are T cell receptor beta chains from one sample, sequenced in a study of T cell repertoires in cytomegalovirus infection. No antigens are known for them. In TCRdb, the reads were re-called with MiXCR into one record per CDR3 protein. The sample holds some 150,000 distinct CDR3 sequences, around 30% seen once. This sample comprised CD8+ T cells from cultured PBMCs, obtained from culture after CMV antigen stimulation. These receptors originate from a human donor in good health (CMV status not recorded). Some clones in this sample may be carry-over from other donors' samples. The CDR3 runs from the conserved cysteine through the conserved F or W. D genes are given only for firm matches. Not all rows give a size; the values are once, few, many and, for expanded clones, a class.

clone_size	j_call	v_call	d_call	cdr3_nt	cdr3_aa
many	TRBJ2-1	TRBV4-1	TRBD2	TGCGCCAGCAGCCAAGGCGAGCGGGGGGGGATTGAGCAGTTCTTC	CASSQGERGGIEQFF
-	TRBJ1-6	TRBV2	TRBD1	TGTGCCAGCAGTGATTTTTTGGGACAGGGTAATTCACCCCTCCACTTT	CASSDFLGQGNSPLHF
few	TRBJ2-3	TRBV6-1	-	TGTGCCAGCAGTGAGCAGAGGACTGGTAGCACAGATACGCAGTATTTT	CASSEQRTGSTDTQYF
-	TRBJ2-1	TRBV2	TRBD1	TGTGCCAGCAGTGAGGGGACAGATTACAATGAGCAGTTCTTC	CASSEGTDYNEQFF
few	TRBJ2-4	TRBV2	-	TGTGCCAGCAGAGAGCGAGTAGCCAAAAACATTCAGTACTTC	CASRERVAKNIQYF
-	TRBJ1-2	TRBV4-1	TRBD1	TGCGCCAGCAGCCAAGGTCCCTACGGGACAGGGTTGGAGGCGGACTACACCTTC	CASSQGPYGTGLEADYTF
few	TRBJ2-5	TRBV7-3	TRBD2	TGTGCCAGCAGCTTAACGTCCGGGACTAGTCAAGAGACCCAGTACTTC	CASSLTSGTSQETQYF
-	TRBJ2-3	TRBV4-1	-	TGCGCCAGCAGCCACCGGGCCGCGACGGATACGCAGTATTTT	CASSHRAATDTQYF
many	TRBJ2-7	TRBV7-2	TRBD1	TGTGCCAGCAGCTCAGGGGGAATCTCCTACGAGCAGTACTTC	CASSSGGISYEQYF
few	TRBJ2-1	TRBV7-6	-	TGTGCCAGCAGCTCGGACAGCCAGGAGCAGTTCTTC	CASSSDSQEQFF
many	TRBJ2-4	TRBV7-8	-	TGTGCCAGCAGCCCAGCACGGTCGGCCAAAAACATTCAGTACTTC	CASSPARSAKNIQYF
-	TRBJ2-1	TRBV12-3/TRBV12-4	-	TGTGCCAGCAGTTTGTTGGGGGCCAGTGATGAGCAGTTCTTC	CASSLLGASDEQFF
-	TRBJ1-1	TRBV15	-	TGTGCCACCAGCAGAGTGAGGGGAGATACTGAAGCTTTCTTT	CATSRVRGDTEAFF
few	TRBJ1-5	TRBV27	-	TGTGCCAGCAGTGACAACAATCAGCCCCAGCATTTT	CASSDNNQPQHF
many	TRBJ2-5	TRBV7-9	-	TGTGCCAGCAGCTTAGGGACAGTCCAAGAGACCCAGTACTTC	CASSLGTVQETQYF
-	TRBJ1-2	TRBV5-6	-	TGTGCCAGCAGCTTGGTTGGGTCCTCGGGCACCTTC	CASSLVGSSGTF
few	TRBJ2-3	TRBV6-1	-	TGTGCCAGCAGTGTCGGGACATCCCCTAGCACAGATACGCAGTATTTT	CASSVGTSPSTDTQYF
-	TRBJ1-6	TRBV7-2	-	TGTGCCAGCAGCTTATATCAGGGGTCGGGATCACTCCTCCACTTT	CASSLYQGSGSLLHF
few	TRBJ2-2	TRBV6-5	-	TGTGCCAGCAGTTACTTTGATACGAACACCGGGGAGCTGTTTTTT	CASSYFDTNTGELFF
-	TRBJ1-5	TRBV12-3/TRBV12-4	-	TGTGCCAGCAGTCCTTGGACAGCTAATCAGCCCCAGCATTTT	CASSPWTANQPQHF
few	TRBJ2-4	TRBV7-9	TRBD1	TGTGCCAGCAGCCCAAACGGTCAGGGGGCGAACATTCAGTACTTC	CASSPNGQGANIQYF
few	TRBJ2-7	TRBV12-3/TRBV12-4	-	TGTGCCAGCAGTCTGGGGACTGGACGCGCCTACGAGCAGTACTTC	CASSLGTGRAYEQYF
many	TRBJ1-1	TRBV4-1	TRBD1	TGCGCCAGCAGCCCAAGACAGGGGGGGACTGAAGCTTTCTTT	CASSPRQGGTEAFF
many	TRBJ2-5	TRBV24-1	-	TGTGCCACCAGTGGCCCGACACGAACCCAAGAGACCCAGTACTTC	CATSGPTRTQETQYF
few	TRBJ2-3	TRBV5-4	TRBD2	TGTGCCAGCAGCTTCTTCAGGGACTATGATACGCAGTATTTT	CASSFFRDYDTQYF
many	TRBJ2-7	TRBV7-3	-	TGTGCCAGCAGCCTATATGACGGATTAGCCTACGAGCAGTACTTC	CASSLYDGLAYEQYF
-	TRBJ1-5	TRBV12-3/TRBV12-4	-	TGTGCCAGCAGTTTCGGGCCATGGGACCAGCCCCAGCATTTT	CASSFGPWDQPQHF
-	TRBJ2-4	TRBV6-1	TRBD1	TGTGCCAGCAGTGGGGGGACAGCCGTAGCCAAAAACATTCAGTACTTC	CASSGGTAVAKNIQYF
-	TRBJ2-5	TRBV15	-	TGTGCCACCAGCAGAGAGAGGGAACTGGGACTGGAGACCCAGTACTTC	CATSRERELGLETQYF
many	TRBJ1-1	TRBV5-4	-	TGTGCCAGCAGTATACAGGGATGGACTGAAGCTTTCTTT	CASSIQGWTEAFF
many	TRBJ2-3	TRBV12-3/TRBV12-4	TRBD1	TGTGCCAGCAGTTTACAGACAGGGTACGCAGATACGCAGTATTTT	CASSLQTGYADTQYF
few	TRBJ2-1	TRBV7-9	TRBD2	TGTGCCAGCAGCCCCCGACTAGCGGGGGACAATGAGCAGTTCTTC	CASSPRLAGDNEQFF
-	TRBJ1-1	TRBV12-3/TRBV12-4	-	TGTGCCAGCGGACCCTCTTTGAACACTGAAGCTTTCTTT	CASGPSLNTEAFF
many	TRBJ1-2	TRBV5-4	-	TGTGCCAGCAGCTTCTCCTTGCCGGACGGCTACACCTTC	CASSFSLPDGYTF
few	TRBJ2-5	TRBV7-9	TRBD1	TGTGCCAGCACCGAGGGGGCAGGGGGAGAGTGGGAGACCCAGTACTTC	CASTEGAGGEWETQYF
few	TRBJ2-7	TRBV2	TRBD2	TGTGCCAGCGCGACTAGCGGATCGATCTACGAGCAGTACTTC	CASATSGSIYEQYF
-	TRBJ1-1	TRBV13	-	TGTGCCAGCAGCCTGGGGGGGGAGAACACTGAAGCTTTCTTT	CASSLGGENTEAFF
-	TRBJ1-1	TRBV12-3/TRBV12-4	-	TGTGCCAGCAGTTTTGGGGGCGATAGGGCTGAAGCTTTCTTT	CASSFGGDRAEAFF
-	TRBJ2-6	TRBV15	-	TGTGCCACCAGCATTACCGCCGGCAACTCTGGGGCCAACGTCCTGACTTTC	CATSITAGNSGANVLTF
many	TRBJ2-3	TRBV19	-	TGTGCCAGTAGTATAATGACTACAGATACGCAGTATTTT	CASSIMTTDTQYF
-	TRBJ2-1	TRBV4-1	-	TGCGCCAGCAGCCCAAACCCCAGGGGGAGGGAGTTCTTC	CASSPNPRGREFF
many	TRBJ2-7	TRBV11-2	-	TGTGCCAGCAGCTTAGTTCCACATACCTACGAGCAGTACTTC	CASSLVPHTYEQYF
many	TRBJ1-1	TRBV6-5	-	TGTGCCAGCAGTTACCAGGGCCTGAACACTGAAGCTTTCTTT	CASSYQGLNTEAFF
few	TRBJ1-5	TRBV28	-	TGTGCCAGCAGTTTCAACAGGGGCAATCAGCCCCAGCATTTT	CASSFNRGNQPQHF
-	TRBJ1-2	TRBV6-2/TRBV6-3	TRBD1	TGTGCCAGCACGTATTGGACAGGTGCTAACTATGGCTACACCTTC	CASTYWTGANYGYTF
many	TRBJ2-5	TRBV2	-	TGTGCCAGCAGCTGGGGCGAAGAAATCCAAGAGACCCAGTACTTC	CASSWGEEIQETQYF
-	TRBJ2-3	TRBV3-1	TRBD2	TGTGCCAGCAGCCAAGATGAAGCGGGGGGCACGGCAGATACGCAGTATTTT	CASSQDEAGGTADTQYF
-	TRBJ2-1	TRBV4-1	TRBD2	TGCGCCAGCAGCCAAGGGTGGGGGGGAGACAATGAGCAGTTCTTC	CASSQGWGGDNEQFF
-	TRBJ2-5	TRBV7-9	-	TGTGCCAGCAGCTTAAACCCCGCTCCCGGGGGAGAGACCCAGTACTTC	CASSLNPAPGGETQYF
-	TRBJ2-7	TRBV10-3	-	TGTGCCATCAGTGCCCTGCGGGGAAACCCCTACGAGCAGTACTTC	CAISALRGNPYEQYF
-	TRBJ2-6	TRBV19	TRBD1	TGTGCCAGTACTTCGACAGGGAAATTTTGGTCCTCTGGGGCCAACGTCCTGTCTTTC	CASTSTGKFWSSGANVLSF
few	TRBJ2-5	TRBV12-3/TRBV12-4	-	TGTGCCAGCAGGGACAGTCGGGAGACCCAGTACTTC	CASRDSRETQYF
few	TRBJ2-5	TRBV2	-	TGTGCCAGCAGTGGTGGCCCCCAAGAGACCCAGTACTTC	CASSGGPQETQYF
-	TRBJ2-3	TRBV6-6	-	TGTGCCAGCAGTTCCACGGGGTACACAGATACGCAGTATTTT	CASSSTGYTDTQYF
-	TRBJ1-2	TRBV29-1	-	TGCAGCGTTGAGACACTAGCTAACTATGGCTACACCTTC	CSVETLANYGYTF